The 5 T cell receptor beta chains below were found in one sample sequenced in a study of cytomegalovirus exposure and HLA in healthy donors. PCR amplification relied on 60 Vbeta primers (plus 13 Jbeta primers). Libraries were prepared by immunoSEQ multiplex PCR; TCRdb keeps only in-frame clonotypes and omits some of them. The data show some 150,000 clones, roughly 80% seen once. Source material: PBMCs. The origin of the receptors is a man between 25 and 39 years old in good health and CMV-seropositive.

This chain connects TRBV7-6 to TRBJ2-6, with unresolved D. The germline V and J ends were trimmed by 1 base and 2 bases, with 6 bases remaining between them. The length of the CDR3 is 15 residues. Germline CDR1 and CDR2: SGHVS and FNYEAQ. The CDR3 is CASSLGGAGANVLTF. The CDR3 DNA follows: TGTGCCAGCAGCTTAGGAGGAGCTGGGGCCAACGTCCTGACTTTC.

V and J are TRBV11-3 and TRBJ1-2; weak D call: TRBD1 (6 bases). The CDR3 extends over 16 amino acids. Trimming removed 3 bases at V and 8 bases at J, with 22 bases between. Looked up from germline, CDR1 is SGHNT and CDR2 is YENEEA. CDR3 sequence: CASSFVGRGALRGYTF. CDR3 in DNA: TGTGCCAGCAGCTTCGTGGGCAGGGGTGCGCTCCGGGGCTACACCTTC.

The chain uses TRBV2 and TRBJ1-5; 7 nucleotides line up with TRBD1. The germline V gene has CDR1 SNHLY and CDR2 FYNNEI. There are 13 residues in the CDR3. Trimming at V came to 6 bases and at J to 4 bases, leaving 3 bases not matched to a gene. This CDR3 is CASREGANQPQHF. The CDR3 nucleotides are TGTGCCAGCAGGGAGGGGGCGAATCAGCCCCAGCATTTT.

The chain is built from TRBV27 and TRBJ2-2, with 7 bases that match TRBD1. CDR1 MNHEY and CDR2 SMNVEV come from the germline V gene (reference sequence). V lost 3 bases and J lost 5; bases outside the gene matches: 6. The CDR3 sequence is 15 residues long. The CDR3 nucleotides are TGTGCCAGCAGTTTGAAGGGGGCGATAACCGGGGAGCTGTTTTTT. It codes for CASSLKGAITGELFF.

The chain uses TRBV2 and TRBJ1-4; a weak D match, TRBD1 (6 bases). The CDR3 totals 14 residues. CDR1 and CDR2 (germline): SNHLY, FYNNEI. Trimming removed 6 bases at V and 7 bases at J, with 15 bases between. The CDR3 DNA reads TGTGCCAGCAGGGGAGGGGGGGCTGGTGAAAAACTGTTTTTT. It translates to CASRGGGAGEKLFF.